This T cell receptor beta chain was profiled in a study of T cells in Graves' hyperthyroidism and ophthalmopathy. Diagnoses rested on clinical symptoms, serum thyroxine and TRAb, thyroid ultrasound and orbital computed tomography. This CDR3 spans 9 amino acids. Trimming pared 8 bases from V and 4 bases from J, leaving 2 bases between. Germline V lookup: CDR1 MNHNS, CDR2 SASEGT. Researchers amplified the TCR beta CDR3 regions from RNA transcripts. HTBI primers were employed in a first-round RT-PCR of the TCR CDR3. TCRdb reanalysed the multiplex PCR reads using MiXCR and keeps one entry per CDR3 protein. The sample shows approximately 630,000 distinct CDR3 sequences, about 16% of them seen only once. The sample holds many counts of this clonotype.

The sequenced sample consisted of blood. The receptor was isolated from a woman in her thirties with Graves' hyperthyroidism. This rearrangement joins TRBV6-1 to TRBJ2-5; D is unclear. The CDR3: CASRETQYF. Written as DNA, the CDR3 is TGTGCCAGCCGAGAGACCCAGTACTTC.